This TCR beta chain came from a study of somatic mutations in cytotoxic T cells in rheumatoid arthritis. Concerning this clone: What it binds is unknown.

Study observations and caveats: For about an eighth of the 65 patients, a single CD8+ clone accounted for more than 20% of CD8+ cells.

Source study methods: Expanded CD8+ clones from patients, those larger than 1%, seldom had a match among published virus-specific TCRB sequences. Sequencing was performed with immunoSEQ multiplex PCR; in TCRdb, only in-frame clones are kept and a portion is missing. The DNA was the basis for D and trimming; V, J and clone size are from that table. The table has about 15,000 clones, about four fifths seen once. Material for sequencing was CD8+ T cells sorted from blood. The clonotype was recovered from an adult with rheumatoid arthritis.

DNA of the CDR3: TGTGCCAGCAGCTCCGTTGGACAGGAACTCCAAGAGACCCAGTACTTC. Translation: CASSSVGQELQETQYF. The V gene is TRBV5-5, the J gene TRBJ2-5; TRBD1 aligns across 7 bases. The CDR3 has 16 residues. The junction had 9 bases not matched to a gene; V was cut back by 3 bases and J by 1 base. Germline CDR1 SGHKS, CDR2 YYEKEE (reference sequence).